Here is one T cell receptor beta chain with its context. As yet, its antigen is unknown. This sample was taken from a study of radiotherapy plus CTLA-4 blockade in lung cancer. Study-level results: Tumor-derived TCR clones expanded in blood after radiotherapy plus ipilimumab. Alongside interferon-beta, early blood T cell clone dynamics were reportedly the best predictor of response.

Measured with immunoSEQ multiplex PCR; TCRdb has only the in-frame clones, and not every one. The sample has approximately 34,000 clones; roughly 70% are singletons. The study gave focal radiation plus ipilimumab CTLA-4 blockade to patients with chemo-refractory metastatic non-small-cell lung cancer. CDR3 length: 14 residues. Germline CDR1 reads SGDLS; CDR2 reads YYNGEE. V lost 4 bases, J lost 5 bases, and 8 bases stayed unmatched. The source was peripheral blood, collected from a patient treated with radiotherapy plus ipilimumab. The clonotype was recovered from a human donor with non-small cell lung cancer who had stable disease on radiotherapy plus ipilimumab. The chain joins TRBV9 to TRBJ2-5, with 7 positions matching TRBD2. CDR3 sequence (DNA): TGTGCCAGCAGCCCTCGGGCGGGAGAGGAGACCCAGTACTTC. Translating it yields CASSPRAGEETQYF.